Each of the 17 T cell receptor beta chains below was sequenced from the same sample in a study of cytomegalovirus exposure and HLA in healthy donors. Primers included in the PCR were 60 Vbeta and 13 Jbeta primers. Clones were read by immunoSEQ multiplex PCR, and TCRdb kept only the in-frame ones, dropping some. Its table records 80,000 to 95,000 clones. The specimen sequenced was PBMCs. The source is a man aged 50 to 60 in good health and CMV-seropositive.

V is TRBV11-2 and J is TRBJ2-2; TRBD2 might be the D (6 bases). Germline V CDR1 and CDR2: SGHAT, FQNNGV. This CDR3 is built from 14 residues. The V end lost 5 bases, the J end lost 6 bases, and 13 bases lay between the germline ends. CDR3 amino acids: CASSPGVRAGELFF. The CDR3 DNA reads TGTGCCAGCAGCCCGGGGGTGCGGGCCGGGGAGCTGTTTTTT. The full variable domain, completed using reference TRBV11-2 and TRBJ2-2, is EAGVAQSPRYKIIEKRQSVAFWCNPISGHATLYWYQQILGQGPKLLIQFQNNGVVDDSQLPKDRFSAERLKGVDSTLKIQPAKLEDSAVYLCASSPGVRAGELFFGEGSRLTVL.

J is TRBJ2-5 and V is TRBV7-9; 11 positions agree with TRBD2. Germline V CDR1 and CDR2: SEHNR, FQNEAQ (reference sequence). The CDR3 runs to 16 residues. V was clipped by 1 base and J by 5 bases; unmatched bases: 6. The CDR3 loop reads CASSLGPTSGTETQYF. CDR3 coding DNA: TGTGCCAGCAGCTTAGGGCCGACTAGCGGGACGGAGACCCAGTACTTC.

This rearrangement joins TRBV5-6 to TRBJ2-1; 15 nucleotides agree with TRBD2. The germline gives CDR1 SGHDT, CDR2 YYEEEE. V lost 4 bases, J lost 5 bases, and 7 bases stayed unmatched. This CDR3 is built from 17 residues. This CDR3 is CASSRTSGRDIHNEQFF. In DNA form, the CDR3 reads TGTGCCAGCAGCCGGACTAGCGGGAGGGATATTCACAATGAGCAGTTCTTC.

J is TRBJ2-1 and V is TRBV9; 7 bases are shared with TRBD2. Germline V gives CDR1 SGDLS, CDR2 YYNGEE. V was pared by 2 bases and J by 13 bases, with 6 bases of the junction left unmatched. The CDR3 sequence is 12 residues long. CDR3 sequence (DNA): TGTGCCAGCAGCGTCTGGGGGGGTCGACAGTTCTTC. Amino acid sequence: CASSVWGGRQFF.

The V gene is TRBV11-3, the J gene TRBJ2-7, with a weak D call TRBD2 (5 bases). The CDR3 covers 15 residues. V was cut by 5 bases and J by 2 bases, with 16 bases left in between. The germline CDR1 and CDR2 sequences are SGHNT and YENEEA. For the CDR3, the DNA is TGTGCCAGCAGCACCTTGGACTCGACGACCTACGAGCAGTACTTC. This sequence encodes CASSTLDSTTYEQYF.

CDR3: CASSPEREVQYF. The DNA of the CDR3 is TGTGCCAGCTCACCGGAGCGGGAGGTGCAGTACTTC. The chain joins TRBV18 to TRBJ2-7; 9 bases map to TRBD2. Per germline, CDR1 KGHSH and CDR2 LQKENI. J gave up 9 bases and V 3 bases, and 3 bases lay outside the gene matches. This CDR3 spans 12 amino acids.

This chain joins TRBV11-2 and TRBJ2-6; 11 bases align to TRBD1. Germline lookup yields CDR1 SGHAT and CDR2 FQNNGV. The CDR3 contains 16 residues. Trimming removed 6 bases from V and 2 bases from J; junction bases left unmatched: 3. In DNA, the CDR3 is TGTGCCAGCAGAGGGACAGGGGGAACTGGGGCCAACGTCCTGACTTTC. Its translation is CASRGTGGTGANVLTF. The entire variable domain, with the rest obtained from reference TRBV11-2 and TRBJ2-6, is as follows: EAGVAQSPRYKIIEKRQSVAFWCNPISGHATLYWYQQILGQGPKLLIQFQNNGVVDDSQLPKDRFSAERLKGVDSTLKIQPAKLEDSAVYLCASRGTGGTGANVLTFGAGSRLTVL.

In nucleotides, the CDR3 is TGTGCCAGCAGCTCGAGACTAGCTCAGGGGCACGCTGAGCAGTTCTTC. Translating gives CASSSRLAQGHAEQFF. The chain uses TRBV5-4 and TRBJ2-1; TRBD2 is a possible D gene (7 bases). From germline, CDR1 is SGHNT and CDR2 YYREEE (reference sequence). V dropped 3 bases and J dropped 9 bases, with 22 bases sitting between them. The CDR3 has 16 residues. The entire variable domain, with the rest obtained from reference TRBV5-4 and TRBJ2-1, is as follows: ETGVTQSPTHLIKTRGQQVTLRCSSQSGHNTVSWYQQALGQGPQFIFQYYREEENGRGNFPPRFSGLQFPNYSSELNVNALELDDSALYLCASSSRLAQGHAEQFFGPGTRLTVL.

This chain uses TRBV6-5 with TRBJ2-2; D possibly corresponds to TRBD1 (5 bases). The germline CDR1 and CDR2 sequences are MNHEY and SVGAGI. Trimming cost V 0 bases and J 2 bases, with 10 bases left between them. The CDR3 extends over 16 amino acids. CDR3 sequence reads: CASSYSTGDNTGELFF. CDR3 sequence (DNA): TGTGCCAGCAGTTACTCAACAGGAGATAACACCGGGGAGCTGTTTTTT.

The CDR3 protein is CASSGQGYYYGYTF. In nucleotides, the CDR3 is TGTGCCAGCAGCGGACAGGGGTATTACTATGGCTACACCTTC. The chain employs TRBV7-2 and TRBJ1-2; 9 bases match TRBD1. The CDR3 contains 14 residues. V was pared by 5 bases and J by 3 bases, with 4 bases of the junction left unmatched. Germline lookup yields CDR1 SGHTA and CDR2 FQGNSA.

The genes are TRBV4-3 and TRBJ2-1, with a weak D call TRBD2 (6 bases). V gave up 0 bases and J gave up 7 bases, with 7 bases separating them. Germline V gene lookup returns CDR1 LGHNA and CDR2 YSLEER. The CDR3 runs to 13 residues. The DNA for the CDR3 is TGCGCCAGCAGCCAAGATGGGGGGAATGAGCAGTTCTTC. Translated, it gives CASSQDGGNEQFF.

This chain joins TRBV6-5 and TRBJ1-2; D may be TRBD1 (5 bases). The germline V gene has CDR1 MNHEY and CDR2 SVGAGI. There are 13 residues in the CDR3. V gave up 2 bases and J gave up 1 base, with 5 bases separating them. CDR3 in DNA: TGTGCCAGCAGTTACGACAGTAACTATGGCTACACCTTC. This sequence encodes CASSYDSNYGYTF.

The chain has TRBV4-1 and TRBJ2-5, with 10 bases identical to TRBD1. V was clipped by 4 bases and J by 4 bases; unmatched bases: 21. Germline V gene lookup returns CDR1 MGHRA and CDR2 YSYEKL. The CDR3 sequence is 20 residues long. The CDR3 DNA sequence: TGCGCCAGCAGCCGTATTTTTTTGGCGGTCGGGACAGGGGTGCGAGAGACCCAGTACTTC. It translates to CASSRIFLAVGTGVRETQYF.

The J gene is TRBJ2-1, the V gene TRBV4-1; 7 nucleotides match TRBD1. In germline, CDR1 is MGHRA, CDR2 YSYEKL. J was trimmed by 2 bases and V by 3 bases; bases with no gene match: 10. The CDR3 length is 17 residues. The CDR3 coding sequence is TGCGCCAGCAGCCAGGCCCGAGGGGACAGCCCCTACAATGAGCAGTTCTTC. Protein product: CASSQARGDSPYNEQFF.

For the CDR3, the DNA is TGTGCCAGAAGTGTGAGCGCTAGCGGGAGGGTAGGGGGAGAGACCCAGTACTTC. This gives the protein CARSVSASGRVGGETQYF. This chain links TRBV5-3 with TRBJ2-5; 12 nucleotides agree with TRBD2. TRBV5-3 is annotated as an ORF whose role is uncertain. The CDR3 is made up of 18 amino acids. The J segment lost 4 bases and the V segment lost 5 bases, leaving 15 bases of the junction unmatched.

The V and J genes are TRBV6-5 and TRBJ2-5; tentative D call: TRBD1 (6 bases). The CDR3 contains 14 residues. From germline, CDR1 is MNHEY and CDR2 SVGAGI. V was clipped by 7 bases and J by 5 bases, with 17 bases between them. The CDR3 here is CASNGRGPPETQYF. CDR3 in DNA: TGTGCCAGCAATGGCAGGGGTCCTCCCGAGACCCAGTACTTC.

The genes are TRBV20-1 and TRBJ1-1; tentative D call: TRBD1 (5 bases). Germline CDR1 DFQATT, CDR2 SNEGSKA (reference sequence). The ends were cut back, 5 bases at V and 10 bases at J, with 11 bases in the middle. There are 10 residues in the CDR3. The CDR3 protein is CSAPARVAFF. The CDR3 bases are TGCAGTGCTCCCGCCAGGGTAGCTTTCTTT.